A selection of T cell receptor beta chains follows, all from one sample in a study of blood T cell repertoires in COVID-19. This table comes from immunoSEQ multiplex PCR, and its TCRdb copy is limited to in-frame clones, with some not included. The profile shows 110,000 to 150,000 clones, about 80% of them singletons. The specimen was peripheral blood. The receptors shown here come from a human donor in a cohort sampled during active COVID-19. Both conserved end residues are part of each CDR3. The D gene is left open where the match is weak. The listing skips clone size in some rows; elsewhere it reads once, few, many or a size class.

clone_size: .
j_call: TRBJ2-5
d_call: .
v_call: TRBV7-9
cdr3_length: 15
cdr3_nt: TGTGCCAGCAGTATAGACAGACTGGGGGCAGAGACCCAGTACTTC
cdr3_aa: CASSIDRLGAETQYF

clone_size: .
j_call: TRBJ1-1
d_call: TRBD1
v_call: TRBV6-6
cdr3_length: 15
cdr3_nt: TGTGCCAGCAGTTACTGGGACAGGTTGAACACTGAAGCTTTCTTT
cdr3_aa: CASSYWDRLNTEAFF

clone_size: once
j_call: TRBJ1-5
d_call: .
v_call: TRBV7-2
cdr3_length: 15
cdr3_nt: TGTGCCAGCAGCTTAGTAGGGGATAGCAATCAGCCCCAGCATTTT
cdr3_aa: CASSLVGDSNQPQHF

clone_size: .
j_call: TRBJ1-2
d_call: .
v_call: TRBV5-6
cdr3_length: 14
cdr3_nt: TGTGCCAGCAGCCGAGCGGGAGAATTCTATGGCTACACCTTC
cdr3_aa: CASSRAGEFYGYTF

clone_size: .
j_call: TRBJ1-1
d_call: .
v_call: TRBV5-1
cdr3_length: 12
cdr3_nt: TGCGCCAGCAGCGCAGTTAACACTGAAGCTTTCTTT
cdr3_aa: CASSAVNTEAFF

clone_size: .
j_call: TRBJ2-2
d_call: .
v_call: TRBV7-9
cdr3_length: 13
cdr3_nt: TGTGCCAGCACCATTACAGGGACCGGGGAGCTGTTTTTT
cdr3_aa: CASTITGTGELFF

clone_size: .
j_call: TRBJ1-5
d_call: .
v_call: TRBV28
cdr3_length: 14
cdr3_nt: TGTGCCGGGCAAGGGACACATAGCAATCAGCCCCAGCATTTT
cdr3_aa: CAGQGTHSNQPQHF

clone_size: .
j_call: TRBJ1-5
d_call: .
v_call: TRBV19
cdr3_length: 15
cdr3_nt: TGTGCCAGTGGTACCGGGACGGGAGGCAATCAGCCCCAGCATTTT
cdr3_aa: CASGTGTGGNQPQHF

clone_size: .
j_call: TRBJ2-7
d_call: .
v_call: TRBV6-5
cdr3_length: 15
cdr3_nt: TGTGCCAGCAGCCACATTCGGGACAACTCCTACGAGCAGTACTTC
cdr3_aa: CASSHIRDNSYEQYF

clone_size: .
j_call: TRBJ1-6
d_call: .
v_call: TRBV5-1
cdr3_length: 13
cdr3_nt: TGCGCCAGCAGGGGGCCTCTAAATTCACCCCTCCACTTT
cdr3_aa: CASRGPLNSPLHF

clone_size: few
j_call: TRBJ2-3
d_call: .
v_call: TRBV4-1
cdr3_length: 16
cdr3_nt: TGCGCCAGCAGCCAAGATAGGGGGATACGCACAGATACGCAGTATTTT
cdr3_aa: CASSQDRGIRTDTQYF

clone_size: .
j_call: TRBJ2-7
d_call: .
v_call: TRBV3-1/TRBV3-2
cdr3_length: 15
cdr3_nt: TGTGCCAGCAGCCCCCAAGGGACAAGACTATACGAGCAGTACTTC
cdr3_aa: CASSPQGTRLYEQYF

clone_size: .
j_call: TRBJ1-4
d_call: .
v_call: TRBV5-6
cdr3_length: 12
cdr3_nt: TGTGCCAGCAGCCGGGTGGAGGAAAAACTGTTTTTT
cdr3_aa: CASSRVEEKLFF

clone_size: .
j_call: TRBJ1-2
d_call: TRBD1
v_call: TRBV6-5
cdr3_length: 13
cdr3_nt: TGTGCCAGCAGTTTCCGGGACAGCTATGGCTACACCTTC
cdr3_aa: CASSFRDSYGYTF

clone_size: .
j_call: TRBJ2-2
d_call: .
v_call: TRBV9
cdr3_length: 15
cdr3_nt: TGTGCCAGCAGCGTAGAGGGGACGAACACCGGGGAGCTGTTTTTT
cdr3_aa: CASSVEGTNTGELFF

clone_size: .
j_call: TRBJ1-5
d_call: TRBD1
v_call: TRBV7-9
cdr3_length: 16
cdr3_nt: TGTGCCAGCAGCTTAAACAGGGGAGTTTCCAATCAGCCCCAGCATTTT
cdr3_aa: CASSLNRGVSNQPQHF

clone_size: .
j_call: TRBJ2-3
d_call: .
v_call: TRBV4-1
cdr3_length: 15
cdr3_nt: TGCGCCAGCAGCCAAGATCGGGAACTTTTGGATACGCAGTATTTT
cdr3_aa: CASSQDRELLDTQYF

clone_size: .
j_call: TRBJ2-3
d_call: TRBD1
v_call: TRBV7-9
cdr3_length: 19
cdr3_nt: TGTGCCAGCAGCTCTAGGGGGGCCCCGGGACAGGGGTCGACAGATACGCAGTATTTT
cdr3_aa: CASSSRGAPGQGSTDTQYF

clone_size: .
j_call: TRBJ2-7
d_call: .
v_call: TRBV7-8
cdr3_length: 15
cdr3_nt: TGTGCCAGCAGCTTAGAGGGGGGGTCCCTCTACGAGCAGTACTTC
cdr3_aa: CASSLEGGSLYEQYF

clone_size: .
j_call: TRBJ2-2
d_call: .
v_call: TRBV7-9
cdr3_length: 16
cdr3_nt: TGTGCCAGCAGCTTAGTTGTTACAGGGTCTGCCGGGGAGCTGTTTTTT
cdr3_aa: CASSLVVTGSAGELFF

clone_size: .
j_call: TRBJ1-1
d_call: TRBD1
v_call: TRBV6-6
cdr3_length: 15
cdr3_nt: TGTGCCAGCAGTTACTCAAGGGACAGATGGACTGAAGCTTTCTTT
cdr3_aa: CASSYSRDRWTEAFF

clone_size: .
j_call: TRBJ2-4
d_call: TRBD1
v_call: TRBV6-5
cdr3_length: 15
cdr3_nt: TGTGCCAGCAGTTACTCGACAGGGGGCCGGAACATTCAGTACTTC
cdr3_aa: CASSYSTGGRNIQYF

clone_size: .
j_call: TRBJ1-5
d_call: TRBD1
v_call: TRBV28
cdr3_length: 19
cdr3_nt: TGTGCCAGCAGCCCGATCAATAGACAGGGTAAAACAAACAATCAGCCCCAGCATTTT
cdr3_aa: CASSPINRQGKTNNQPQHF

clone_size: .
j_call: TRBJ2-2
d_call: .
v_call: TRBV11-3
cdr3_length: 15
cdr3_nt: TGTGCCAGCAGCTTAGAAGCTAGCGACACCGGGGAGCTGTTTTTT
cdr3_aa: CASSLEASDTGELFF